These 25 T cell receptor beta chains originate from one sample sequenced in a study of T-cell reconstitution after alpha-beta-depleted transplantation in children. A TCRbeta library incorporating unique molecular identifiers was prepared. TCRdb recomputed calls from the PCR reads with MiXCR, one row per CDR3 protein. The sample lists 530,000 or so distinct CDR3 sequences; roughly a quarter were seen once. The starting material was PBMCs, obtained before TCRalphabeta/CD19-depleted stem cell transplant. Receptors originate from a boy less than two years old with Wiskott-Aldrich syndrome, due to receive a stem cell transplant.

This clonotype showed up just a few times. V gene TRBV28 combines with J gene TRBJ2-1; TRBD2 matches 12 bases. J gave up 10 bases and V 7 bases, and 11 bases lay outside the gene matches. The CDR3 is 15 amino acids. The germline gives CDR1 MDHEN, CDR2 SYDVKM. The CDR3 sequence is CASTPHLAGGPEQFF. The DNA for the CDR3 is TGTGCCAGCACTCCCCATCTAGCGGGAGGGCCCGAGCAGTTCTTC.

This clonotype was found once. J is TRBJ2-2 and V is TRBV6-1; TRBD2 matches at 8 bases. The V gene end was trimmed by 6 bases and the J gene end by 7 bases; junction bases not matched to a gene: 4. CDR1 is MNHNS and CDR2 is SASEGT in the germline V gene. This CDR3 comprises 13 residues. The DNA of the CDR3 is TGTGCCAGCAGCAGAAGCGGGAGCGGGGAGCTGTTTTTT. Amino acid sequence: CASSRSGSGELFF.

This clonotype was seen only a few times. The chain employs TRBV5-1 and TRBJ1-1; maybe TRBD1 (6 bases). Germline CDR1 SGHRS, CDR2 YFSETQ. The CDR3 sequence is 16 residues long. V gave up 0 bases and J gave up 4 bases, with 16 bases separating them. The CDR3 region is CASSLERRDIGTEAFF. CDR3 DNA sequence: TGCGCCAGCAGCTTGGAACGGAGGGACATTGGCACTGAAGCTTTCTTT.

This chain links TRBV5-1 with TRBJ2-5; 10 bases are shared with TRBD2. The ends lost 1 base at V and 4 bases at J; junction bases unmatched: 4. The CDR3 spans 15 residues. The germline V gene has CDR1 SGHRS and CDR2 YFSETQ. The DNA of the CDR3 is TGCGCCAGCAGCTTGTCTAGCGGGAGTGGAGAGACCCAGTACTTC. Protein: CASSLSSGSGETQYF.

This chain uses TRBV7-9 with TRBJ1-1; 7 bases are shared with TRBD1. The trim removed 6 bases at V and 1 base at J, leaving 14 bases unmatched. Germline CDR1 and CDR2: SEHNR and FQNEAQ (reference sequence). The CDR3 has 17 residues. CDR3 amino acids: CASRPRTQTGANTEAFF. The DNA of the CDR3 is TGTGCCAGCAGACCTCGGACACAAACAGGGGCGAACACTGAAGCTTTCTTT.

This clonotype was counted only a few times. The rearrangement joins TRBV25-1 to TRBJ2-1; D remains unclear. V was pared by 2 bases and J by 6 bases, with 5 bases between. CDR1 and CDR2 (germline): MGHDK, SYGVNS. The CDR3 is made up of 12 amino acids. CDR3 region: CASSESINEQFF. CDR3 coding DNA: TGTGCCAGCAGTGAAAGCATCAATGAGCAGTTCTTC.

The chain carries TRBV12-3 or TRBV12-4 and TRBJ2-2; D remains unclear. This CDR3 is 14 amino acids long. V lost 5 bases, J lost 7 bases, and 14 bases lay in between. CDR3 in DNA: TGTGCCAGCAGTCTAGGCCACGGAATCGGGGAGCTGTTTTTT. Its protein product is CASSLGHGIGELFF.

This clonotype was seen only a few times. This chain links TRBV12-3 or TRBV12-4 with TRBJ2-7, with D perhaps given as TRBD1 or TRBD2 (5 bases each). Deletions cut 4 bases from V and 0 bases from J, with 10 bases between. The CDR3 is 14 amino acids. The CDR3 reads CASSSPGTSYEQYF. The CDR3 bases are TGTGCCAGCAGTTCCCCCGGGACCTCCTACGAGCAGTACTTC.

The V and J genes are TRBV7-9 and TRBJ2-1, with 14 positions matching TRBD2. Germline CDR1 and CDR2: SEHNR and FQNEAQ (reference sequence). CDR3 length: 16 residues. Trimming removed 5 bases from V and 9 bases from J; junction bases left unmatched: 9. The CDR3 nucleotides read TGTGCCAGCAGCCGAGGGACTAGCGGGAGTAGTGGTGAGCAGTTCTTC. This sequence encodes CASSRGTSGSSGEQFF.

The chain links TRBV5-6 to TRBJ2-1; the D is unclear. The V and J ends lost 5 bases and 2 bases respectively, with 11 bases between them. The CDR3 length is 14 residues. Germline lookup yields CDR1 SGHDT and CDR2 YYEEEE. The CDR3 loop reads CASSRRTTYNEQFF. The CDR3 DNA sequence: TGTGCCAGCAGTAGACGCACAACCTACAATGAGCAGTTCTTC.

This clonotype has ten or more counts. J is TRBJ2-2 and V is TRBV4-2, with 8 bases that match TRBD2. J was trimmed by 4 bases and V by 1 base; bases with no gene match: 5. CDR1 and CDR2 from the germline V gene are LGHNA and YNFKEQ. The CDR3 loop spans 16 amino acids. The CDR3 protein is CASSQVSGTGTGELFF. The CDR3 DNA sequence: TGTGCCAGCAGCCAAGTTAGCGGGACGGGCACCGGGGAGCTGTTTTTT.

This clonotype was detected a few times. The chain joins TRBV15 to TRBJ2-1, with no clear D. V was trimmed by 1 base and J by 8 bases, leaving 6 bases between them. This CDR3 region has 12 residues. Germline V CDR1 and CDR2: LNHNV, YYDKDF (reference sequence). The chain's CDR3 is CATSRVVDEQFF. In DNA form, the CDR3 reads TGTGCCACCAGCAGAGTTGTGGATGAGCAGTTCTTC.

V and J are TRBV19 and TRBJ2-2; D not resolved. CDR1 is LNHDA, CDR2 SQIVND, per germline (reference sequence). Deletions cut 3 bases from V and 6 bases from J, with 5 bases between. This CDR3 is built from 12 residues. This CDR3 reads CASSIVAGELFF. Written as DNA, the CDR3 is TGTGCCAGTAGTATCGTCGCCGGGGAGCTGTTTTTT.

This rearrangement joins TRBV25-1 to TRBJ2-7, with D perhaps TRBD2 (5 bases). Per the germline V gene, CDR1 is MGHDK and CDR2 is SYGVNS. V was shortened by 1 base and J by 2 bases, with 12 bases between the two germline ends. CDR3 length equals 15 residues. The CDR3 region has the DNA TGTGCCAGCAGTGAATCAGCGGACTTGCCCTACGAGCAGTACTTC. Translation gives CASSESADLPYEQYF.

The chain employs TRBV5-1 and TRBJ2-2; 9 bases map to TRBD2. Germline V gene lookup returns CDR1 SGHRS and CDR2 YFSETQ. V was clipped by 2 bases and J by 8 bases; unmatched bases: 7. CDR3 length equals 15 residues. CDR3 nucleotide sequence: TGCGCCAGCAGCTTCAGCCTAGCGGGACTAGGGGAGCTGTTTTTT. Translated, it gives CASSFSLAGLGELFF.

The gene calls are TRBV12-3 or TRBV12-4 and TRBJ1-2; TRBD1 aligns across 7 bases. The CDR3 contains 14 residues. The ends lost 10 bases at V and 8 bases at J; junction bases unmatched: 16. CDR3 DNA: TGTGCCACCGCAATCATACAGGGGTTAAGGGGCTACACCTTC. It yields the protein CATAIIQGLRGYTF.

The rearrangement links TRBV5-1 to TRBJ2-1; TRBD2 matches at 9 bases. V shed 0 bases and J 6 bases; nucleotides not matched to a gene: 4. The CDR3 totals 15 residues. Germline CDR1 SGHRS, CDR2 YFSETQ. CDR3 DNA: TGCGCCAGCAGCTTGGGGACTAGCGTTTCCAATGAGCAGTTCTTC. It is translated as CASSLGTSVSNEQFF.

This clonotype was observed a handful of times. The CDR3 is CASSARTGQFF. The CDR3 region has the DNA TGCGCCAGCAGTGCCCGGACAGGGCAGTTCTTC. J is TRBJ2-1 and V is TRBV10-2, with 7 bases fitting TRBD1. The CDR3 loop spans 11 amino acids. Per the germline V gene, CDR1 is WSHSY and CDR2 is SAAADI. J gave up 12 bases and V 4 bases, and 3 bases lay outside the gene matches.

This clonotype was detected a few times. This chain joins TRBV12-3 or TRBV12-4 and TRBJ2-6, with 9 nucleotides matching TRBD1. The CDR3 loop spans 17 amino acids. J gave up 0 bases and V 7 bases, and 7 bases lay outside the gene matches. CDR3: CASTLQQGASGANVLTF. The CDR3 nucleotides are TGTGCCAGCACTCTTCAACAGGGGGCCTCTGGGGCCAACGTCCTGACTTTC.

This clonotype was counted only a few times. Written as DNA, the CDR3 is TGTGCCAGTCGGGAGGGTGGCTCGGAGGGGACCCAGTACTTC. Protein sequence: CASREGGSEGTQYF. V usage is TRBV19 and J usage is TRBJ2-5; 8 bases fit TRBD2. The CDR3 has 14 amino acids. Germline values: CDR1 LNHDA, CDR2 SQIVND (reference sequence). Trimming at V came to 8 bases and at J to 7 bases, leaving 12 bases not matched to a gene.

The genes are TRBV5-1 and TRBJ2-1; TRBD2 matches 7 bases. After removal of 1 base from V and 6 bases from J, the junction contained 4 bases not matched to a gene. Germline V gene lookup returns CDR1 SGHRS and CDR2 YFSETQ. The CDR3 sequence is 14 residues long. CDR3 coding DNA: TGCGCCAGCAGCTTGCTAGCGGTGATCAATGAGCAGTTCTTC. Translating it yields CASSLLAVINEQFF. The full variable domain, its missing parts supplied by reference TRBV5-1 and TRBJ2-1, is KAGVTQTPRYLIKTRGQQVTLSCSPISGHRSVSWYQQTPGQGLQFLFEYFSETQRNKGNFPGRFSGRQFSNSRSEMNVSTLELGDSALYLCASSLLAVINEQFFGPGTRLTVL.

In this sample, this clonotype turned up a few times. This chain connects TRBV5-1 to TRBJ2-1; the match to TRBD2 covers 7 bases. The germline gives CDR1 SGHRS, CDR2 YFSETQ. With V trimmed by 4 bases and J by 5 bases, 6 bases remained unmatched. This CDR3 contains 14 residues. The CDR3 bases are TGCGCCAGCAGCGAAGCCGGGGGGAACAATGAGCAGTTCTTC. This encodes CASSEAGGNNEQFF.

The chain links TRBV4-1 to TRBJ2-5, with 9 positions matching TRBD1. The V segment lost 1 base and the J segment 3 bases; nucleotides outside the gene matches: 6. Looked up from germline, CDR1 is MGHRA and CDR2 is YSYEKL. The CDR3 length is 16 residues. The DNA for the CDR3 is TGCGCCAGCAGCCAAGCGCAACAGGGGGCTAAAGAGACCCAGTACTTC. Protein sequence: CASSQAQQGAKETQYF.

The rearrangement joins TRBV5-1 to TRBJ2-1, with D possibly being TRBD1 (6 bases). Germline V gives CDR1 SGHRS, CDR2 YFSETQ. CDR3 length: 15 amino acids. Trimming removed 0 bases from V and 4 bases from J, with 11 bases in between. In nucleotides, the CDR3 is TGCGCCAGCAGCTTGGAGGGACAAATTTACAATGAGCAGTTCTTC. It yields the protein CASSLEGQIYNEQFF.

V usage is TRBV20-1 and J usage is TRBJ2-3; D is uncertain. Trimming cost V 3 bases and J 3 bases, with 7 bases left between them. In germline, CDR1 is DFQATT, CDR2 SNEGSKA (reference sequence). This CDR3 is built from 12 residues. Here the CDR3 reads CSASPRTDTQYF. The CDR3 nucleotides are TGCAGTGCTAGCCCAAGGACAGATACGCAGTATTTT.